The 11 T cell receptor beta chains given below trace back to one sample, sequenced in a study of low-dose radiotherapy and immunotherapy resistance in tumors (dated by TCRdb to 2021 to 2024). First-strand cDNA was synthesized with Superscript III and a set of TRAV- and TRBV-specific primers, covering both TCRalpha and TCRbeta chains. TCRs were amplified for 20 to 25 PCR cycles with Phusion, using a constant-region primer paired with the adapter attached to the V primers. TCRdb handled the public reads itself, with Q25 trimming in fastp and clone calling in MiXCR, and kept productive beta chains. CDR3 protein sequences are deduplicated, and each keeps its most common genes and DNA. This sample holds around 10,000 distinct CDR3 sequences; roughly 60% were observed only once. Of the sample, 12% falls within the top ten clones. The receptors originated from a human donor with advanced metastatic prostate, ovarian, gallbladder or colorectal cancer (not recorded which). This table probably holds off-target reads from a library built for another chain.

This CDR3 is CASTFAWTNTGELFF. CDR3 DNA: TGTGCCAGCACCTTTGCTTGGACCAACACCGGGGAGCTGTTTTTT. The chain couples TRBV12-3 or TRBV12-4 to TRBJ2-2, with no clear D. The CDR3 runs 15 residues. V was cut by 7 bases and J by 2 bases, with 14 bases left in between.

In DNA form, the CDR3 reads TGTGCCAGCAGCCCACGGGACTCTTGGGAGACCCAGTACTTC. Translation gives CASSPRDSWETQYF. The gene calls are TRBV7-9 and TRBJ2-5; D perhaps matches TRBD2 (6 bases). Trimming pared 5 bases from V and 5 bases from J, leaving 15 bases between. The CDR3 sequence is 14 residues long. CDR1 and CDR2 (germline): SEHNR, FQNEAQ (reference sequence). Supplemented by reference TRBV7-9 and TRBJ2-5, the full variable domain reads DTGVSQNPRHKITKRGQNVTFRCDPISEHNRLYWYRQTLGQGPEFLTYFQNEAQLEKSRLLSDRFSAERPKGSFSTLEIQRTEQGDSAMYLCASSPRDSWETQYFGPGTRLLVL.

The chain is built from TRBV5-1 and TRBJ2-1, with TRBD1 identical over 12 bases. Germline loops: CDR1 SGHRS, CDR2 YFSETQ. Trimming took 0 bases from V and 7 from J; bases not matched to a gene: 5. The CDR3 consists of 16 residues. CDR3 in amino acids: CASSLEGQGADNEQFF. DNA of the CDR3: TGCGCCAGCAGCTTGGAGGGACAGGGGGCGGATAATGAGCAGTTCTTC.

The chain joins TRBV5-1 to TRBJ1-1, with D maybe TRBD1 (5 bases). CDR1 is SGHRS and CDR2 is YFSETQ in the germline V gene. V was clipped by 2 bases and J by 0 bases, with 11 bases between them. The CDR3 spans 15 residues. In DNA form, the CDR3 reads TGCGCCAGCAGCTTAGCCGGGACGGTGAACACTGAAGCTTTCTTT. Amino acids: CASSLAGTVNTEAFF. Using reference TRBV5-1 and TRBJ1-1 for the parts outside the CDR3, the full variable domain is KAGVTQTPRYLIKTRGQQVTLSCSPISGHRSVSWYQQTPGQGLQFLFEYFSETQRNKGNFPGRFSGRQFSNSRSEMNVSTLELGDSALYLCASSLAGTVNTEAFFGQGTRLTVV.

V usage is TRBV6-6 and J usage is TRBJ2-7, with 9 positions matching TRBD1. V shed 2 bases and J 2 bases; nucleotides not matched to a gene: 4. The CDR3 loop spans 15 amino acids. Germline CDR1 and CDR2: MNHNY and SVGAGI (reference sequence). The DNA for the CDR3 is TGTGCCAGCAGTTACCCGGGACAGGGCACCTACGAGCAGTACTTC. Translated: CASSYPGQGTYEQYF.

The CDR3 loop reads CASSGPGQGVGNEQFF. Here the CDR3 DNA reads TGTGCCAGCAGCGGGCCGGGACAGGGGGTGGGAAATGAGCAGTTCTTC. V usage is TRBV5-5 and J usage is TRBJ2-1; 11 positions agree with TRBD1. J lost 7 bases, V lost 4 bases, and 10 bases had no gene match. Germline V gene lookup returns CDR1 SGHKS and CDR2 YYEKEE (reference sequence). The CDR3 extends over 16 amino acids.

Here the CDR3 DNA reads TGTGCCAGCAGCCCGGACAGGGGTCGGGGCTACACCTTC. This encodes CASSPDRGRGYTF. This chain joins TRBV7-9 and TRBJ1-2; TRBD1 agrees at 9 bases. This CDR3 contains 13 residues. The V gene's germline CDR1 is SEHNR and CDR2 FQNEAQ (reference sequence). Germline trimming cut 5 bases from V and 8 bases from J; bases unmatched to any gene: 6.

The chain employs TRBV5-6 and TRBJ2-6; D is undetermined. The CDR3 extends over 15 amino acids. V was shortened by 4 bases and J by 4 bases, with 12 bases between the two germline ends. Germline V gene data show CDR1 as SGHDT and CDR2 as YYEEEE. CDR3 amino acids: CASSVSWHGANVLTF. The CDR3 nucleotides are TGTGCCAGCAGCGTCTCTTGGCACGGGGCCAACGTCCTGACTTTC.

The chain carries TRBV20-1 and TRBJ2-7; 8 nucleotides line up with TRBD2. The V gene's germline CDR1 is DFQATT and CDR2 SNEGSKA (reference sequence). The CDR3 length is 14 residues. Losses at the gene ends were 1 base for V and 6 bases for J; bases not matched to a gene: 8. The CDR3 loop is CSARGAGGSTEQYF. The CDR3 DNA reads TGCAGTGCTAGAGGGGCGGGAGGTAGTACCGAGCAGTACTTC.

The rearrangement links TRBV19 to TRBJ2-7, with 11 bases that match TRBD2. Germline V gene data show CDR1 as LNHDA and CDR2 as SQIVND (reference sequence). The CDR3 is made up of 13 amino acids. V was clipped by 5 bases and J by 10 bases; unmatched bases: 7. The CDR3 DNA sequence: TGTGCCAGTAGTGGGACTAGCGGACTTAAACAGTACTTC. The encoded protein is CASSGTSGLKQYF.

This chain joins TRBV15 and TRBJ2-5; D could derive from TRBD1 or TRBD2 (6 bases each). Germline CDR1 and CDR2: LNHNV and YYDKDF (reference sequence). This CDR3 region has 16 residues. V was pared by 3 bases and J by 5 bases, with 19 bases between. CDR3 in DNA: TGTGCCACCAGCAGTCTATCGTTTCGGGGGCGGGAGACCCAGTACTTC. It translates to CATSSLSFRGRETQYF.